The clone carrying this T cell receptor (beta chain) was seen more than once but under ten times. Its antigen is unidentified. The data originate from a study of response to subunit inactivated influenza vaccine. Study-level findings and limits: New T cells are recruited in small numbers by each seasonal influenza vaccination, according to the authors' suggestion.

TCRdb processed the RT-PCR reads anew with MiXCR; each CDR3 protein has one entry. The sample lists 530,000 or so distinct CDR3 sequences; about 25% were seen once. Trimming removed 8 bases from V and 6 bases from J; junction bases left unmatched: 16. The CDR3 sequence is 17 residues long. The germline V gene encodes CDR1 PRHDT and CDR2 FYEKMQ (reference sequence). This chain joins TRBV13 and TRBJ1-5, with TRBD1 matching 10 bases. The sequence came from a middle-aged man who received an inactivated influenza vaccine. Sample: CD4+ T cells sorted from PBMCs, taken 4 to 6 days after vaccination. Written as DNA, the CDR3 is TGTGCCAGCCCAGAGGATTTATGGGACAGGGGCGGTCAGCCCCAGCATTTT. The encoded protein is CASPEDLWDRGGQPQHF. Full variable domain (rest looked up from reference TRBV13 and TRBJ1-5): AAGVIQSPRHLIKEKRETATLKCYPIPRHDTVYWYQQGPGQDPQFLISFYEKMQSDKGSIPDRFSAQQFSDYHSELNMSSLELGDSALYFCASPEDLWDRGGQPQHFGDGTRLSIL.